Listed below are T cell receptor beta chains from one sample, sequenced in a study of PD-L1 blockade in urothelial cancer. The repertoire was sequenced with immunoSEQ multiplex PCR; TCRdb's copy has only in-frame clones and lacks some. The repertoire consists of over 100,000 clones, with approximately 89% occurring once and the leading ten covering less than 4.5%. This specimen consisted of PBMCs, obtained around atezolizumab (anti-PD-L1) treatment. The receptors were sampled from a man between 60 and 75 years old with urothelial cancer. CDR3s include the opening cysteine and the closing phenylalanine or tryptophan. A D gene is named only where the DNA matches it firmly. Size values are once, few and many counts, or a class for expanded clones, and some rows have none.

abundance: -; v_gene: TRBV2; j_gene: TRBJ2-7; d_gene: TRBD1; CDR3nt: TGTGCCAGCAGGACCGGGACAGGGGCCTACGAGCAGTACTTC; CDR3aa: CASRTGTGAYEQYF
abundance: once; v_gene: TRBV29-1; j_gene: TRBJ2-2; d_gene: -; CDR3nt: TGCAGCGTTGAGAGAGCGGGTGGCGGGGAGCTGTTTTTT; CDR3aa: CSVERAGGGELFF
abundance: -; v_gene: TRBV11-2; j_gene: TRBJ2-7; d_gene: -; CDR3nt: TGTGCCAGCAGCTTAGAGGCTAGCCCCGGGTACGAGCAGTACTTC; CDR3aa: CASSLEASPGYEQYF
abundance: -; v_gene: TRBV5-4; j_gene: TRBJ2-2; d_gene: TRBD2; CDR3nt: TGTGCCAGCAGCAACGGGGGGGGCACCGGGGAGCTGTTTTTT; CDR3aa: CASSNGGGTGELFF
abundance: -; v_gene: TRBV6-4; j_gene: TRBJ2-1; d_gene: -; CDR3nt: TGTGCCAGCAGTTATCTGGGAGGTAACGATGAGCAGTTCTTC; CDR3aa: CASSYLGGNDEQFF
abundance: -; v_gene: TRBV11-2; j_gene: TRBJ2-7; d_gene: TRBD2; CDR3nt: TGTGCCAGCAGCTTAGGGACTAGTTTGGCGGGGGAGCAGTACTTC; CDR3aa: CASSLGTSLAGEQYF
abundance: -; v_gene: TRBV19; j_gene: TRBJ2-3; d_gene: TRBD2; CDR3nt: TGTGCCAGTAGTCTTAGCGGGAGGGCTTCCGATACGCAGTATTTT; CDR3aa: CASSLSGRASDTQYF
abundance: few; v_gene: TRBV4-3; j_gene: TRBJ2-1; d_gene: TRBD2; CDR3nt: TGCGCCAGCAGCCAGGCGCTAGCGGCCCGAGTAGAGCAGTTCTTC; CDR3aa: CASSQALAARVEQFF
abundance: -; v_gene: TRBV14; j_gene: TRBJ2-1; d_gene: TRBD2; CDR3nt: TGTGCCAGCAGCCCGTGGACTAGCGGGGGGGAGGGTGAGCAGTTCTTC; CDR3aa: CASSPWTSGGEGEQFF
abundance: -; v_gene: TRBV6-1; j_gene: TRBJ2-4; d_gene: TRBD2; CDR3nt: TGTGCCAGCAGTGAACGTCGCAGCGGGGGGGCGGACATTCAGTACTTC; CDR3aa: CASSERRSGGADIQYF
abundance: -; v_gene: TRBV4-2; j_gene: TRBJ1-2; d_gene: -; CDR3nt: TGTGCCAGCAGCCAAGATCTAAGCAGGGCCGGGTATGGCTACACCTTC; CDR3aa: CASSQDLSRAGYGYTF
abundance: -; v_gene: TRBV5-1; j_gene: TRBJ2-5; d_gene: -; CDR3nt: TGCGCCAGCAGGTCCCCGGGTCAAGAGACCCAGTACTTC; CDR3aa: CASRSPGQETQYF
abundance: -; v_gene: TRBV5-1; j_gene: TRBJ1-1; d_gene: TRBD1; CDR3nt: TGCGCCAGCAGAATGCAGGGGGGTGACACTGAAGCTTTCTTT; CDR3aa: CASRMQGGDTEAFF
abundance: -; v_gene: TRBV6-6; j_gene: TRBJ1-1; d_gene: -; CDR3nt: TGTGCCAGCAGTTACCAGGCAGGCATGAACACTGAAGCTTTCTTT; CDR3aa: CASSYQAGMNTEAFF
abundance: -; v_gene: TRBV19; j_gene: TRBJ2-5; d_gene: TRBD2; CDR3nt: TGTGCCAGTGGCGGACTAGCGGGGGGACTAGAGACCCAGTACTTC; CDR3aa: CASGGLAGGLETQYF
abundance: -; v_gene: TRBV30; j_gene: TRBJ2-7; d_gene: TRBD1; CDR3nt: TGTGCCTGGAGTGGGACAGGGGGTTTTGGGGAGCAGTACTTC; CDR3aa: CAWSGTGGFGEQYF
abundance: -; v_gene: TRBV7-2; j_gene: TRBJ2-7; d_gene: TRBD1; CDR3nt: TGTGCCAGCAGCGCCCGGACAGGGGCCGAATACGAGCAGTACTTC; CDR3aa: CASSARTGAEYEQYF
abundance: once; v_gene: TRBV21-1; j_gene: TRBJ1-5; d_gene: -; CDR3nt: TGTGCCAGCAGCCATATACTTGGACAGCAACTTATCAATCAGCCCCAGCATTTT; CDR3aa: CASSHILGQQLINQPQHF
abundance: -; v_gene: TRBV19; j_gene: TRBJ2-5; d_gene: -; CDR3nt: TGTGCCAGTAGTACCTTACAGGGTGAGACCCAGTACTTC; CDR3aa: CASSTLQGETQYF